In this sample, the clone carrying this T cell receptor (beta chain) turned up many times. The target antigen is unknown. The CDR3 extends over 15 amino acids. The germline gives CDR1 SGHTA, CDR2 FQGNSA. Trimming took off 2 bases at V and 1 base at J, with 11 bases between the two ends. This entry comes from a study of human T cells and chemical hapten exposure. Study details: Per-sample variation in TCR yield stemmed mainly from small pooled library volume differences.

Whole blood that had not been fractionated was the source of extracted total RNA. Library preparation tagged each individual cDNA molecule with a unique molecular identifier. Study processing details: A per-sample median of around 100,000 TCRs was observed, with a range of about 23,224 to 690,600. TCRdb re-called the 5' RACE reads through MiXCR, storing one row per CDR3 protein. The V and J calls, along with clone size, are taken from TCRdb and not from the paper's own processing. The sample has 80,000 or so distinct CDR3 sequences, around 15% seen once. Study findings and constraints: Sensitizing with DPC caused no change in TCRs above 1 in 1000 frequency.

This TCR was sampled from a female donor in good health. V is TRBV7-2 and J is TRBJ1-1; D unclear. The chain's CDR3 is CASSLNRHGNTEAFF. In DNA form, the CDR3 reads TGTGCCAGCAGCTTAAACCGGCACGGGAACACTGAAGCTTTCTTT. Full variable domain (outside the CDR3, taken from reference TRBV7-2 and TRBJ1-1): GAGVSQSPSNKVTEKGKDVELRCDPISGHTALYWYRQSLGQGLEFLIYFQGNSAPDKSGLPSDRFSAERTGGSVSTLTIQRTQQEDSAVYLCASSLNRHGNTEAFFGQGTRLTVV.